These 23 T cell receptor beta chains came from one sample sequenced in a study of T-cell reconstitution after alpha-beta-depleted transplantation in children. Preparing the TCRbeta library involved the use of unique molecular identifiers. TCRdb ran MiXCR on the PCR reads and lists one entry per CDR3 protein. The sample has a few hundred thousand distinct CDR3 sequences, over 9.5% seen once. The starting material was PBMCs from the stem cell graft donor, obtained from the stem cell graft. The origin of the receptors is a human donor who donated a stem cell graft to a child with SCID.

This clonotype came up many times. The chain recombines TRBV20-1 with TRBJ2-5; TRBD1 matches 8 bases. V was clipped by 3 bases and J by 4 bases; unmatched bases: 7. CDR3 size: 14 residues. The germline V gene has CDR1 DFQATT and CDR2 SNEGSKA (reference sequence). The CDR3 nucleotides read TGCAGTGCTAGTCCCCCAGGGGGCACAGAGACCCAGTACTTC. Residues: CSASPPGGTETQYF.

This clonotype was recorded many times. This chain uses TRBV27 with TRBJ2-1, with D perhaps TRBD1 (6 bases). The ends were cut back, 7 bases at V and 2 bases at J, with 9 bases in the middle. The CDR3 length is 13 residues. Germline loops: CDR1 MNHEY, CDR2 SMNVEV (reference sequence). The CDR3 is CASTWTAYNEQFF. In DNA, the CDR3 is TGTGCCAGCACTTGGACAGCCTACAATGAGCAGTTCTTC.

This clonotype was counted many times. The chain couples TRBV5-1 to TRBJ1-2; D not resolved. The CDR3 has 15 residues. The V gene's germline CDR1 is SGHRS and CDR2 YFSETQ. Trimming took off 0 bases at V and 3 bases at J, with 12 bases between the two ends. CDR3 nucleotide sequence: TGCGCCAGCAGCTTGGAGCAGACCTCAGACTATGGCTACACCTTC. Protein sequence: CASSLEQTSDYGYTF.

The CDR3 region has the DNA TGTGCCAGCAGCGCTCGACTAGCGGGGGCGGGAGATACGCAGTATTTT. Encoded protein: CASSARLAGAGDTQYF. This chain connects TRBV4-2 to TRBJ2-3; 12 nucleotides line up with TRBD2. V was clipped by 5 bases and J by 5 bases; unmatched bases: 8. CDR3 length: 16 residues. Germline loops: CDR1 LGHNA, CDR2 YNFKEQ.

This clonotype was observed a few times. The chain joins TRBV20-1 to TRBJ2-1; 11 bases match TRBD2. Germline trimming cut 3 bases from V and 1 base from J; bases unmatched to any gene: 5. The CDR3 runs to 16 residues. The V gene's germline CDR1 is DFQATT and CDR2 SNEGSKA (reference sequence). The CDR3 DNA reads as TGCAGTGCTAGGAGTAGCGGGGGGGCGTCCTACAATGAGCAGTTCTTC. Protein sequence: CSARSSGGASYNEQFF.

This clonotype was observed many times. The chain has TRBV20-1 and TRBJ2-1; D is possibly TRBD2 (6 bases). This CDR3 has 14 residues. Germline CDR1 and CDR2: DFQATT and SNEGSKA (reference sequence). Trimming left V 6 bases short and J 8 bases short, with 20 bases between. CDR3 sequence (DNA): TGCAGTGCCGGCTCCGGGGGTTTCATCGATGAGCAGTTCTTC. Translated: CSAGSGGFIDEQFF.

This clonotype was detected many times. This sequence joins TRBV5-1 and TRBJ1-1; D gene ambiguous. V lost 0 bases, J lost 1 base, and 4 bases lay in between. Germline loops: CDR1 SGHRS, CDR2 YFSETQ. The CDR3 length is 13 residues. CDR3 sequence reads: CASSLDTNTEAFF. The CDR3 nucleotides read TGCGCCAGCAGCTTGGACACGAACACTGAAGCTTTCTTT.

This clonotype has ten or more counts. This chain's CDR3 is CAISEPELGNYGYTF. The CDR3 nucleotides read TGTGCCATCAGTGAACCCGAACTCGGCAACTATGGCTACACCTTC. This chain connects TRBV10-3 to TRBJ1-2; D unresolved. The CDR3 contains 15 residues. CDR1 is ENHRY and CDR2 is SYGVKD in the germline V gene. Between the trimmed V and J ends, which lost 3 bases and 2 bases, there was a span of 13 bases.

This clonotype was seen repeatedly, ten times or more. V is TRBV5-1 and J is TRBJ1-5; 7 nucleotides line up with TRBD1. Per the germline V gene, CDR1 is SGHRS and CDR2 is YFSETQ. This CDR3 region has 13 residues. With V trimmed by 3 bases and J by 9 bases, 6 bases remained unmatched. This chain's CDR3 is CASSYEGGAPQHF. CDR3 sequence (DNA): TGCGCCAGCAGCTACGAAGGGGGCGCGCCCCAGCATTTT.

This clonotype has ten or more counts. This chain uses TRBV5-1 with TRBJ1-5; 7 bases match TRBD1. V gave up 4 bases and J gave up 5 bases; unmatched junction bases: 3. This CDR3 spans 13 amino acids. The germline V gene encodes CDR1 SGHRS and CDR2 YFSETQ. CDR3 bases: TGCGCCAGCAGCCCCCAGGGGGATCAGCCCCAGCATTTT. Translation: CASSPQGDQPQHF.

CDR3 region: CASSYSTSGAVGELFF. CDR3 in DNA: TGTGCCAGCAGTTACTCGACTAGCGGGGCGGTCGGGGAGCTGTTTTTT. The V and J genes are TRBV6-5 and TRBJ2-2; the match to TRBD2 covers 11 bases. The CDR3 runs to 16 residues. Trimming cost V 0 bases and J 7 bases; bases outside gene matches: 4. Germline CDR1 is MNHEY and CDR2 is SVGAGI.

This clonotype was seen at least ten times. The chain carries TRBV5-1 and TRBJ1-2; TRBD1 might be the D (5 bases). The V gene's germline CDR1 is SGHRS and CDR2 YFSETQ. Trimming removed 4 bases at V and 4 bases at J, with 11 bases between. This CDR3 has 13 residues. This chain's CDR3 is CASSVTATYGYTF. For the CDR3, the DNA is TGCGCCAGCAGCGTGACAGCTACCTATGGCTACACCTTC.

There are many counts of this clonotype. The V call is TRBV20-1, the J call TRBJ2-3, with TRBD2 matching over 8 bases. Per the germline V gene, CDR1 is DFQATT and CDR2 is SNEGSKA (reference sequence). The CDR3 runs 13 residues. V was pared by 6 bases and J by 1 base, with 3 bases of the junction left unmatched. This CDR3 reads CSAGGGRTDTQYF. The CDR3 coding sequence is TGCAGTGCCGGCGGGGGGCGCACAGATACGCAGTATTTT.

A note on this clonotype: At one of its ends the junction is not consistent with the germline gene, which may arise from a read error. The V call is TRBV28, the J call TRBJ1-2; possibly TRBD1 for D (5 bases). This CDR3 comprises 14 residues. Germline V lookup: CDR1 MDHEN, CDR2 SYDVKM. CDR3 DNA: TGTGCCCGCAGTATAACCGGGACCCACTATGGCTACACCTTC. Protein product: CARSITGTHYGYTF.

The rearrangement uses TRBV13 and TRBJ2-3; 7 nucleotides align to TRBD1. The length of the CDR3 is 17 residues. V trimming: 5 bases; J trimming: 3 bases; junction bases outside the gene matches: 14. Germline V lookup: CDR1 PRHDT, CDR2 FYEKMQ (reference sequence). CDR3 sequence reads: CASSLPAGETGTDTQYF. The CDR3 nucleotides read TGTGCCAGCAGCCTACCGGCGGGCGAGACAGGGACAGATACGCAGTATTTT.

This clonotype was found many times. J is TRBJ2-2 and V is TRBV30, with TRBD2 as a possible D gene (5 bases). V was clipped by 1 base and J by 7 bases, with 10 bases between them. Germline loops: CDR1 GTSNPN, CDR2 SVGIG (reference sequence). The CDR3 extends over 13 amino acids. CDR3: CAWSGNGDGELFF. Here the CDR3 DNA reads TGTGCCTGGAGTGGGAACGGGGACGGGGAGCTGTTTTTT.

This clonotype was detected ten times or more. The chain has TRBV5-1 and TRBJ1-1; no definite D call. V was cut by 2 bases and J by 0 bases, with 5 bases left in between. The germline V gene encodes CDR1 SGHRS and CDR2 YFSETQ. The CDR3 has 13 amino acids. CDR3 sequence reads: CASSFSVNTEAFF. For the CDR3, the DNA is TGCGCCAGCAGCTTTTCAGTGAACACTGAAGCTTTCTTT.

In its sample, this clonotype was seen many times. The chain joins TRBV18 to TRBJ2-7; TRBD1 or TRBD2 may be the D gene (5 bases each). With 3 bases removed from V and 3 bases from J, the gap between germline ends came to 15 bases. The CDR3 has 15 residues. The germline V gene has CDR1 KGHSH and CDR2 LQKENI. CDR3 sequence reads: CASSPGDRDVYEQYF. CDR3 in DNA: TGTGCCAGCTCACCCGGCGACCGGGACGTCTACGAGCAGTACTTC.

This clonotype was detected many times. The rearrangement uses TRBV5-1 and TRBJ1-1; D is unresolved. With 3 bases removed from V and 0 bases from J, the gap between germline ends came to 12 bases. The length of the CDR3 is 15 residues. The V gene's germline CDR1 is SGHRS and CDR2 YFSETQ. Here the CDR3 reads CASSSPVGLNTEAFF. The CDR3 DNA follows: TGCGCCAGCAGCTCCCCTGTGGGGTTGAACACTGAAGCTTTCTTT.

This clonotype was recorded at least ten times. The V call is TRBV12-3 or TRBV12-4, the J call TRBJ1-6; 10 positions agree with TRBD1. The V segment lost 3 bases and the J segment 7 bases; nucleotides outside the gene matches: 6. There are 16 residues in the CDR3. As DNA, the CDR3 is TGTGCCAGCAGTTTGGGGACAGGGGAGCCGAATTCACCCCTCCACTTT. It specifies CASSLGTGEPNSPLHF.

This chain joins TRBV20-1 and TRBJ2-3, with TRBD2 identical over 13 bases. CDR1 is DFQATT and CDR2 is SNEGSKA in the germline V gene (reference sequence). The CDR3 has 15 residues. The V and J ends lost 6 bases and 5 bases, in that order; junction bases with no gene match: 8. CDR3 residues: CSARPGLAGKDTQYF. CDR3 in DNA: TGCAGTGCCAGGCCGGGACTAGCGGGGAAAGATACGCAGTATTTT.

This clonotype was found many times. The chain employs TRBV12-3 or TRBV12-4 and TRBJ1-5; D uncertain. This CDR3 region has 13 residues. V dropped 2 bases and J dropped 2 bases, with 4 bases sitting between them. This CDR3 is CASSLRGNQPQHF. DNA of the CDR3: TGTGCCAGCAGTTTAAGGGGCAATCAGCCCCAGCATTTT.

This clonotype was counted only a few times. Here the CDR3 DNA reads TGTGCCAGCTCACCCCGGGCAGTCACAGATACGCAGTATTTT. Translated: CASSPRAVTDTQYF. The rearrangement links TRBV18 to TRBJ2-3; the D is unclear. There are 14 residues in the CDR3. Germline V gene lookup returns CDR1 KGHSH and CDR2 LQKENI. The ends were cut back, 3 bases at V and 2 bases at J, with 9 bases in the middle.